This paragraph reports one TCR beta chain. The data were taken from a study of blood T cell repertoires in COVID-19. Study in general: There were acute and convalescent COVID-19 samples, and they came from the United States, Italy and Spain. From T cells, B-cell-depleted T cells, or PBMCs came the material, which was cDNA or gDNA.

The CDR3 spans 18 residues. V was clipped by 0 bases and J by 10 bases; unmatched bases: 12. Germline lookup yields CDR1 MNHEY and CDR2 SVGEGT. Original processing methods: Reference gene primer amplification yielded estimated nucleated cell counts. TCRdb keeps only in-frame clones here, not all; method: immunoSEQ multiplex PCR. The D gene and trimming were derived from the DNA, and the V and J assignments and clone size from that table. The sample lists around 150,000 clones; more than 90% were seen once. The chain uses TRBV6-2 or TRBV6-3 and TRBJ2-1, with TRBD2 matching over 13 bases. The source is a man aged 60 to 75 with active or convalescent COVID-19. The specimen sequenced was peripheral blood. For the CDR3, the DNA is TGTGCCAGCAGTTACTCAATCCCAACTAGCGGGAGGGCACAAGAGCAGTTCTTC. Translating gives CASSYSIPTSGRAQEQFF.